The 24 T cell receptor beta chains in this list originate from one sample, sequenced in a study of blood T cell repertoires in COVID-19. Measured with immunoSEQ multiplex PCR; TCRdb has only the in-frame clones, and not every one. The sample lists hundreds of thousands of clones, roughly 84% occurring once. Sequenced material: peripheral blood. These receptors all come from a man aged 35 to 55 with acute or convalescent COVID-19.

The chain has TRBV6-1 and TRBJ2-1, with D maybe TRBD2 (7 bases). V was pared by 4 bases and J by 0 bases, with 16 bases between. The CDR3 sequence is 17 residues long. Per germline, CDR1 MNHNS and CDR2 SASEGT. The CDR3 nucleotides read TGTGCCAGCAGTGCCCCCGGGGGGCAGATCTCCTACAATGAGCAGTTCTTC. Translating it yields CASSAPGGQISYNEQFF.

The V and J genes are TRBV11-2 and TRBJ2-2, with no clear D. This CDR3 is 16 amino acids long. V lost 0 bases and J lost 5, with 13 bases in between. CDR1 SGHAT and CDR2 FQNNGV come from the germline V gene. The CDR3 loop is CASSLDRPPGTGELFF. CDR3 in DNA: TGTGCCAGCAGCTTAGATAGGCCCCCCGGGACCGGGGAGCTGTTTTTT. The variable domain in full, completed from reference TRBV11-2 and TRBJ2-2, reads EAGVAQSPRYKIIEKRQSVAFWCNPISGHATLYWYQQILGQGPKLLIQFQNNGVVDDSQLPKDRFSAERLKGVDSTLKIQPAKLEDSAVYLCASSLDRPPGTGELFFGEGSRLTVL.

The V and J genes are TRBV12-5 and TRBJ1-1; no firm D call. The CDR3 contains 13 residues. Looked up from germline, CDR1 is LGHNT and CDR2 is FRNRAP. V lost 3 bases to trimming and J lost 1 base, with 6 bases between them. Written as DNA, the CDR3 is TGTGCTAGTGGTTTTGCAGGGAACACTGAAGCTTTCTTT. This sequence encodes CASGFAGNTEAFF. Based on the CDR3 plus reference TRBV12-5 and TRBJ1-1, the full variable domain is DARVTQTPRHKVTEMGQEVTMRCQPILGHNTVFWYRQTMMQGLELLAYFRNRAPLDDSGMPKDRFSAEMPDATLATLKIQPSEPRDSAVYFCASGFAGNTEAFFGQGTRLTVV.

V is TRBV18 and J is TRBJ2-7; D is possibly TRBD1 (6 bases). Per germline, CDR1 KGHSH and CDR2 LQKENI. V gave up 5 bases and J gave up 5 bases, with 13 bases separating them. The CDR3 runs 13 residues. The CDR3 reads CASSSGGRDEQYF. CDR3 in DNA: TGTGCCAGCTCATCTGGGGGCAGGGACGAGCAGTACTTC.

This rearrangement joins TRBV4-1 to TRBJ1-2; a weak D match, TRBD1 (6 bases). CDR1 is MGHRA, CDR2 YSYEKL, per germline. The V end was cut by 1 base, the J end by 7 bases, with 13 bases between. This CDR3 is built from 14 residues. The CDR3 loop reads CASSQVGGPAGYTF. CDR3 nucleotide sequence: TGCGCCAGCAGCCAAGTCGGGGGGCCAGCTGGCTACACCTTC.

This clone has a handful of counts. The V gene is TRBV7-6, the J gene TRBJ1-6, with 8 nucleotides matching TRBD1. Germline CDR1 and CDR2: SGHVS and FNYEAQ. Trimming at V came to 5 bases and at J to 8 bases, leaving 8 bases not matched to a gene. The CDR3 length is 15 residues. The CDR3 bases are TGTGCCAGCAGCATTAGACAGGGGAGAGATTCACCCCTCCACTTT. It codes for CASSIRQGRDSPLHF. The full variable domain, rest sourced from reference TRBV7-6 and TRBJ1-6, is GAGVSQSPRYKVTKRGQDVALRCDPISGHVSLYWYRQALGQGPEFLTYFNYEAQQDKSGLPNDRFSAERPEGSISTLTIQRTEQRDSAMYRCASSIRQGRDSPLHFGNGTRLTVT.

The chain is built from TRBV19 and TRBJ1-1; no clear D gene. The length of the CDR3 is 12 residues. Germline-derived CDR1 and CDR2 are LNHDA and SQIVND (reference sequence). Trimming took off 2 bases at V and 7 bases at J, with 8 bases between the two ends. The CDR3 sequence: CASSILEGEAFF. DNA of the CDR3: TGTGCCAGTAGTATACTGGAGGGTGAAGCTTTCTTT.

This sequence joins TRBV2 and TRBJ1-5; D remains ambiguous. CDR3 size: 16 residues. CDR1 and CDR2 from the germline V gene are SNHLY and FYNNEI. V lost 5 bases and J 1 base, leaving 15 bases between the germline ends. CDR3 sequence (DNA): TGTGCCAGCAGTCCTGGACGGACGGGGAGCAATCAGCCCCAGCATTTT. This codes for CASSPGRTGSNQPQHF.

V gene TRBV20-1 combines with J gene TRBJ2-3; TRBD2 matches 8 bases. The CDR3 length is 15 residues. V dropped 3 bases and J dropped 0; count of bases not matched to a gene: 5. Germline lookup yields CDR1 DFQATT and CDR2 SNEGSKA (reference sequence). Here the CDR3 DNA reads TGCAGTGCTAGTGGGCCTAGCGGGAGCACAGATACGCAGTATTTT. It is translated as CSASGPSGSTDTQYF.

This chain connects TRBV5-1 to TRBJ2-7; TRBD2 agrees at 16 bases. CDR1 and CDR2 (germline): SGHRS, YFSETQ. CDR3 length: 18 residues. The ends lost 1 base at V and 9 bases at J; junction bases unmatched: 13. As DNA, the CDR3 is TGCGCCAGCAGCTTGTCCCCGGGACTAGCGGGAGGGAGAATGGCGCAGTACTTC. Translation gives CASSLSPGLAGGRMAQYF.

The chain employs TRBV11-2 and TRBJ2-1, with TRBD1 identical over 10 bases. CDR3 length: 15 amino acids. Per germline, CDR1 SGHAT and CDR2 FQNNGV. V shed 1 base and J 9 bases; nucleotides not matched to a gene: 6. The CDR3 DNA reads TGTGCCAGCAGCTTAGGGTCGGGACAGGGGTTTGAGCAGTTCTTC. Encoded protein: CASSLGSGQGFEQFF. Based on the CDR3 plus reference TRBV11-2 and TRBJ2-1, the full variable domain is EAGVAQSPRYKIIEKRQSVAFWCNPISGHATLYWYQQILGQGPKLLIQFQNNGVVDDSQLPKDRFSAERLKGVDSTLKIQPAKLEDSAVYLCASSLGSGQGFEQFFGPGTRLTVL.

This clone came up once. This chain uses TRBV11-3 with TRBJ1-1; maybe TRBD1 (6 bases). The CDR3 runs 13 residues. The V gene lost 5 bases and the J gene lost 10 bases, with 17 bases spanning the gap. Looked up from germline, CDR1 is SGHNT and CDR2 is YENEEA. In nucleotides, the CDR3 is TGTGCCAGCAGCGAGGGGGACCGGGATGGAGCTTTCTTT. Its translation is CASSEGDRDGAFF.

V and J are TRBV6-5 and TRBJ2-7, with D perhaps matching TRBD1 (5 bases). V gave up 8 bases and J gave up 4 bases, with 15 bases separating them. Germline V gives CDR1 MNHEY, CDR2 SVGAGI. The CDR3 totals 13 residues. The CDR3 protein is CASGTGILYEQYF. The CDR3 DNA sequence: TGTGCCAGCGGAACAGGAATCCTATACGAGCAGTACTTC.

The chain couples TRBV5-6 to TRBJ2-1; 16 nucleotides match TRBD2. The CDR3 length is 15 residues. The germline V gene has CDR1 SGHDT and CDR2 YYEEEE. V dropped 3 bases and J dropped 10; count of bases not matched to a gene: 4. The CDR3 DNA follows: TGTGCCAGCAGCTCGGGACTAGCGGGAGGGTACGAGCAGTTCTTC. Amino acids: CASSSGLAGGYEQFF.

The chain has TRBV5-5 and TRBJ1-2; TRBD1 agrees at 7 bases. Germline V gene data show CDR1 as SGHKS and CDR2 as YYEKEE (reference sequence). This CDR3 has 17 amino acids. The J segment lost 10 bases and the V segment lost 1 base, leaving 19 bases of the junction unmatched. CDR3 loop: CASSLKAGGGFFHSYTF. The CDR3 region has the DNA TGTGCCAGCAGCTTGAAGGCAGGGGGTGGTTTTTTTCATTCCTACACCTTC.

This chain connects TRBV30 to TRBJ2-7; 10 bases are shared with TRBD2. J was trimmed by 0 bases and V by 3 bases; bases with no gene match: 5. The CDR3 totals 15 residues. Germline V gene sequence: CDR1 GTSNPN, CDR2 SVGIG (reference sequence). The CDR3 region is CAWSPGTSDSYEQYF. The CDR3 nucleotides are TGTGCCTGGAGCCCCGGGACTAGCGACTCCTACGAGCAGTACTTC.

This chain uses TRBV2 with TRBJ2-7; a weak D match, TRBD1 (6 bases). The CDR3 is 16 residues long. Trimming cost V 1 base and J 3 bases, with 16 bases left between them. Germline V lookup: CDR1 SNHLY, CDR2 FYNNEI. The CDR3 reads CASSEDLGHIHYEQYF. The CDR3 DNA is TGTGCCAGCAGTGAAGATTTGGGACACATTCACTACGAGCAGTACTTC.

The chain has TRBV7-2 and TRBJ2-1, with no clear D. This CDR3 comprises 15 residues. In germline, CDR1 is SGHTA, CDR2 FQGNSA. Trimming pared 6 bases from V and 2 bases from J, leaving 14 bases between. CDR3 protein: CASSSRSATYNEQFF. CDR3 coding DNA: TGTGCCAGCAGTTCCAGATCAGCGACCTACAATGAGCAGTTCTTC.

The rearrangement joins TRBV11-2 to TRBJ1-1, with D possibly TRBD1 on 6 matching bases. V was cut by 5 bases and J by 11 bases, with 15 bases left in between. The CDR3 has 12 residues. Germline CDR1 is SGHAT and CDR2 is FQNNGV. DNA of the CDR3: TGTGCCAGCAGCCCCACAGGGATCGGGGCTTTCTTT. This gives the protein CASSPTGIGAFF.

The CDR3 region is CASRKLAGGLNEQFF. For the CDR3, the DNA is TGTGCCAGCAGAAAACTAGCGGGAGGTCTTAATGAGCAGTTCTTC. The rearrangement uses TRBV6-5 and TRBJ2-1; 12 nucleotides match TRBD2. There are 15 residues in the CDR3. With V trimmed by 6 bases and J by 7 bases, 7 bases remained unmatched. CDR1 is MNHEY, CDR2 SVGAGI, per germline.

This clone was picked up one time. The junction differs from germline at one of its ends, possibly a read error. The chain uses TRBV10-3 and TRBJ2-3; 13 positions match TRBD2. This CDR3 region has 19 residues. Germline values: CDR1 ENHRY, CDR2 SYGVKD. The CDR3 nucleotides read TGCGCCATCAGTGAGGGCGTAATTACTAGCGGGAGGGGGACAGATACGCAGTATTTT. It is translated as CAISEGVITSGRGTDTQYF.

The chain carries TRBV19 and TRBJ2-5; 10 bases are a match to TRBD2. CDR3 size: 17 residues. CDR1 LNHDA and CDR2 SQIVND come from the germline V gene (reference sequence). The V segment lost 1 base and the J segment 2 bases; nucleotides outside the gene matches: 7. The CDR3 is CASSIGLVAGGQETQYF. In DNA, the CDR3 is TGTGCCAGTAGTATAGGATTGGTAGCGGGAGGACAAGAGACCCAGTACTTC.

The rearrangement joins TRBV6-1 to TRBJ2-7; 8 bases fit TRBD1. Germline V gives CDR1 MNHNS, CDR2 SASEGT. The CDR3 runs to 15 residues. Unmatched junction bases numbered 4, after V lost 0 bases and J lost 3 bases. This CDR3 reads CASSEASGTGYEQYF. The CDR3 DNA reads TGTGCCAGCAGTGAAGCCTCCGGGACAGGCTACGAGCAGTACTTC.

The V gene is TRBV2, the J gene TRBJ1-6; 10 bases are shared with TRBD1. V gave up 5 bases and J gave up 8 bases; unmatched junction bases: 6. CDR1 and CDR2 (germline): SNHLY, FYNNEI. The CDR3 is 15 amino acids. The CDR3 sequence: CASSQATGGDSPLHF. The CDR3 nucleotides read TGTGCCAGCAGTCAGGCGACAGGGGGCGATTCACCCCTCCACTTT. The full variable domain, its missing parts supplied by reference TRBV2 and TRBJ1-6, is EPEVTQTPSHQVTQMGQEVILRCVPISNHLYFYWYRQILGQKVEFLVSFYNNEISEKSEIFDDQFSVERPDGSNFTLKIRSTKLEDSAMYFCASSQATGGDSPLHFGNGTRLTVT.